This is a list of T cell receptor beta chains from one sample in a study of blood T cell repertoires in COVID-19. Clones were read by immunoSEQ multiplex PCR, and TCRdb kept only the in-frame ones, dropping some. The table has 200,000 to 250,000 clones, around 80% seen once. The sample was peripheral blood. The receptors originated from a woman of 80 years or more with acute or convalescent COVID-19. CDR3s include the opening cysteine and the closing phenylalanine or tryptophan. The D gene is left open where the match is weak. The size of a clone is reported for some rows only, either as once, few or many, or as a class for expanded clones.

clone size	D gene	V gene	J gene	CDR3 length	CDR3 DNA	CDR3 protein
-	-	TRBV7-9	TRBJ2-7	14	TGTGCCAGCAGCCGCCGGGACTTGTTCTACGAGCAGTACTTC	CASSRRDLFYEQYF
many	-	TRBV2	TRBJ1-2	13	TGTGCCACCACATTGACAGCGAACTATGGCTACACCTTC	CATTLTANYGYTF
-	TRBD2	TRBV24-1	TRBJ2-5	16	TGTGCCACCAGTGACCACACTAGCGGGGCACAAGAGACCCAGTACTTC	CATSDHTSGAQETQYF
-	TRBD1	TRBV9	TRBJ2-3	16	TGTGCCAGCAGCGTAGGAGCGGGACAGGGTGGAGATACGCAGTATTTT	CASSVGAGQGGDTQYF
-	-	TRBV29-1	TRBJ1-3	17	TGCAGCGTTGAGAAATATGCGACGGAGATCTCTGGAAACACCATATATTTT	CSVEKYATEISGNTIYF
few	TRBD1	TRBV7-3	TRBJ2-5	15	TGTGCCAGCAGCTCCACAAGGACAGGGCAAGAGACCCAGTACTTC	CASSSTRTGQETQYF
-	TRBD2	TRBV19	TRBJ2-3	17	TGTGCCAGTAGACGGACTAGCGGGGGGCTGGGCACAGATACGCAGTATTTT	CASRRTSGGLGTDTQYF
-	-	TRBV6-1	TRBJ1-6	19	TGTGCCAGCAGTGCCCGGGACAAACTTTCCATGGGTGGTAGTTCACCCCTCCACTTT	CASSARDKLSMGGSSPLHF
-	-	TRBV5-1	TRBJ1-1	16	TGCGCCAGCAGCCCAACCCTAGGAACTGCGGACACTGAAGCTTTCTTT	CASSPTLGTADTEAFF
-	-	TRBV7-9	TRBJ1-4	16	TGTGCCAGCAGCCGATTATCGGCAGGGATCCGAGAAAAACTGTTTTTT	CASSRLSAGIREKLFF
few	TRBD2	TRBV19	TRBJ2-7	15	TGTGCCAGTAGTATAGATTCGGGGGGTCCGGACGAGCAGTACTTC	CASSIDSGGPDEQYF
-	-	TRBV6-5	TRBJ1-1	15	TGTGCCAGCAGTTACTCGAAAGCAAGGAACACTGAAGCTTTCTTT	CASSYSKARNTEAFF
once	TRBD2	TRBV3-1/TRBV3-2	TRBJ2-2	16	TGTGCCAGCAGCCTAGGACTAGCGGGAGCTTCCGGGGAGCTGTTTTTT	CASSLGLAGASGELFF
-	-	TRBV7-2	TRBJ1-1	15	TGTGCCAGCAGCTTATCCCCAAGACAGAACACTGAAGCTTTCTTT	CASSLSPRQNTEAFF
-	TRBD1	TRBV7-2	TRBJ1-6	16	TGTGCCAGCAGCCCAACACCGGGACAGGGTTACTCACCCCTCCACTTT	CASSPTPGQGYSPLHF
-	TRBD1	TRBV4-2	TRBJ1-1	15	TGTGCCAGCAGCCCCAAAGACAGGGGTTATACTGAAGCTTTCTTT	CASSPKDRGYTEAFF
-	-	TRBV29-1	TRBJ1-1	12	TGCAGCGTGGGGCAAGTAGGGCGTGAAGCTTTCTTT	CSVGQVGREAFF
few	-	TRBV19	TRBJ1-1	16	TGTGCCAGTAGCCGCCAGCGGGGCCCGGGGAACACTGAAGCTTTCTTT	CASSRQRGPGNTEAFF
-	-	TRBV5-5	TRBJ1-2	15	TGTGCCAGCAGCTCCCCGCCCACTTATGTCTATGGCTACACCTTC	CASSSPPTYVYGYTF
-	-	TRBV28	TRBJ1-6	14	TGTGCCAGCAGTTTGGAACAGTATAATTCACCCCTCCACTTT	CASSLEQYNSPLHF
-	-	TRBV7-2	TRBJ2-5	14	TGTGCCAGCAGCTTAGAGGCCGGTAGCGGGACCCAGTACTTC	CASSLEAGSGTQYF
-	-	TRBV7-9	TRBJ1-2	13	TGTGCCAGCAGCTTGACCCAGGGAGGCGGAAACACCTTC	CASSLTQGGGNTF